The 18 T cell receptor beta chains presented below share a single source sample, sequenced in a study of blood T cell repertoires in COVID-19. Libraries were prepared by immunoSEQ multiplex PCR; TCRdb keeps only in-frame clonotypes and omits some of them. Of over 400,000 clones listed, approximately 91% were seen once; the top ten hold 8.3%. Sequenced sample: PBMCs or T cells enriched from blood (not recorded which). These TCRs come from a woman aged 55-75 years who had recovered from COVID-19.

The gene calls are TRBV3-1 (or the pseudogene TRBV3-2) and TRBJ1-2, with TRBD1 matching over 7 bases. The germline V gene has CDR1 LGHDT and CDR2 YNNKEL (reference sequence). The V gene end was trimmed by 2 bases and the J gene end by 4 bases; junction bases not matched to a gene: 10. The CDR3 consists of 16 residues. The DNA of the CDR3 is TGTGCCAGCAGCCAACCCACAGGGGCCAGGCTCTATGGCTACACCTTC. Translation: CASSQPTGARLYGYTF.

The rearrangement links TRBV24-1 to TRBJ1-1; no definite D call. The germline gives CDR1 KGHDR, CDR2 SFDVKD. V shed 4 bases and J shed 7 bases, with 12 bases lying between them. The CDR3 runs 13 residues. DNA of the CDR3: TGTGCCACCAGTGAACCGGGAGGCCTTGAAGCTTTCTTT. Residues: CATSEPGGLEAFF.

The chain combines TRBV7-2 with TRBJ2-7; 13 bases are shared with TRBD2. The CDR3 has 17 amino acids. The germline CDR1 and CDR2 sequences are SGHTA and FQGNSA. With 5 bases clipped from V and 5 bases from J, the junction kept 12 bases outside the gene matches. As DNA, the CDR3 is TGTGCCAGCAGCCGGACTAGCGGGAGCTTTGGGCTTAACGAGCAGTACTTC. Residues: CASSRTSGSFGLNEQYF. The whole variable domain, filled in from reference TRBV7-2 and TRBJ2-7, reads GAGVSQSPSNKVTEKGKDVELRCDPISGHTALYWYRQSLGQGLEFLIYFQGNSAPDKSGLPSDRFSAERTGGSVSTLTIQRTQQEDSAVYLCASSRTSGSFGLNEQYFGPGTRLTVT.

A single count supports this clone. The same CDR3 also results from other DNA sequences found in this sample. CDR3 coding DNA: TGTGCCAGCAGCCTAGGACAAGGGGCCTACGAGCAGTACTTC. This gives the protein CASSLGQGAYEQYF. The chain joins TRBV7-2 to TRBJ2-7; D possibly corresponds to TRBD1 (5 bases). The CDR3 length is 14 residues. CDR1 is SGHTA, CDR2 FQGNSA, per germline. V was clipped by 5 bases and J by 2 bases, with 13 bases between them. The variable domain in full, completed from reference TRBV7-2 and TRBJ2-7, reads GAGVSQSPSNKVTEKGKDVELRCDPISGHTALYWYRQSLGQGLEFLIYFQGNSAPDKSGLPSDRFSAERTGGSVSTLTIQRTQQEDSAVYLCASSLGQGAYEQYFGPGTRLTVT.

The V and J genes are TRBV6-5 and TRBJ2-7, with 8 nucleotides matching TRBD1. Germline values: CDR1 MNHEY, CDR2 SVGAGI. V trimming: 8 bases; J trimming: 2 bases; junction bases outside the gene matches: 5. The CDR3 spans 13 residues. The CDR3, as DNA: TGTGCCAGCGACAGGGGATCGACCTACGAGCAGTACGTC. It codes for CASDRGSTYEQYV.

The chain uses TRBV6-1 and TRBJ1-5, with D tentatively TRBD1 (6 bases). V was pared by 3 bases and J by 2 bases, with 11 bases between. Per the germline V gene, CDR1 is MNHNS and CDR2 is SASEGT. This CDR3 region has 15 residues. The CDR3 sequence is CASSDPQGGNQPQHF. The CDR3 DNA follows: TGTGCCAGCAGTGATCCACAGGGAGGCAATCAGCCCCAGCATTTT.

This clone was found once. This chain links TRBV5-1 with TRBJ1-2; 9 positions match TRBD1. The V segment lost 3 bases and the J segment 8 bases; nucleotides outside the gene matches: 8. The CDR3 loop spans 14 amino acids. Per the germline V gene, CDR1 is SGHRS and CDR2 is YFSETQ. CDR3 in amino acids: CASSSDRGAEGYTF. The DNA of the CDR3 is TGCGCCAGCAGCTCGGACAGGGGAGCGGAAGGCTACACCTTC. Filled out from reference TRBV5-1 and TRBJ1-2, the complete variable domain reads KAGVTQTPRYLIKTRGQQVTLSCSPISGHRSVSWYQQTPGQGLQFLFEYFSETQRNKGNFPGRFSGRQFSNSRSEMNVSTLELGDSALYLCASSSDRGAEGYTFGSGTRLTVV.

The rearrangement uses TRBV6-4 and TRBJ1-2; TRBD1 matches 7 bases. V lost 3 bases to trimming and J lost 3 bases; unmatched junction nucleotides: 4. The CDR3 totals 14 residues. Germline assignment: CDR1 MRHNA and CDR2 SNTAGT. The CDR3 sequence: CASSEGDSYYGYTF. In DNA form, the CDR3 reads TGTGCCAGCAGTGAAGGGGACAGTTACTATGGCTACACCTTC.

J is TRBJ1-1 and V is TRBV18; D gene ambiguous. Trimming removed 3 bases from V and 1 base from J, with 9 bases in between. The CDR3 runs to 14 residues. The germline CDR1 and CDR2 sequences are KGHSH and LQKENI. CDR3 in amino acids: CASSPQDTNTEAFF. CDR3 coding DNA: TGTGCCAGCTCACCCCAAGACACGAACACTGAAGCTTTCTTT.

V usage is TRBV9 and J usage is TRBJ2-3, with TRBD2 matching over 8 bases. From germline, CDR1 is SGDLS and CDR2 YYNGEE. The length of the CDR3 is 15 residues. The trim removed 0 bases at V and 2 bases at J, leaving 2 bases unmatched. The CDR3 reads CASSVGAGVTDTQYF. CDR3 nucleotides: TGTGCCAGCAGCGTAGGAGCGGGGGTCACAGATACGCAGTATTTT.

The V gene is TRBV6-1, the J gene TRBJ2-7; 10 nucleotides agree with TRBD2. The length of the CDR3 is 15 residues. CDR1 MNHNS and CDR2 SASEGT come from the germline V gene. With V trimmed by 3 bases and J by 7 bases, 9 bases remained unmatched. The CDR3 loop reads CASSESSGGSWEQYF. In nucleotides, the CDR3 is TGTGCCAGCAGTGAGTCTAGCGGGGGCTCTTGGGAGCAGTACTTC.

The CDR3 reads CASSQNGPYEQYF. DNA for the CDR3: TGTGCCAGCAGCCAAAATGGCCCCTACGAGCAGTACTTC. The chain recombines TRBV4-2 with TRBJ2-7; D gene uncertain. The CDR3 sequence is 13 residues long. CDR1 and CDR2 (germline): LGHNA, YNFKEQ. V lost 2 bases and J lost 2, with 7 bases in between.

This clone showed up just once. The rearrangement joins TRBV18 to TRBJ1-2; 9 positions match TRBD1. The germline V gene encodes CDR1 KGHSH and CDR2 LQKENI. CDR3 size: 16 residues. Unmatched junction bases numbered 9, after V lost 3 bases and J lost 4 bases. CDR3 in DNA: TGTGCCAGCTCACCGACAACAGGGGGCAATAGCTATGGCTACACCTTC. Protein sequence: CASSPTTGGNSYGYTF.

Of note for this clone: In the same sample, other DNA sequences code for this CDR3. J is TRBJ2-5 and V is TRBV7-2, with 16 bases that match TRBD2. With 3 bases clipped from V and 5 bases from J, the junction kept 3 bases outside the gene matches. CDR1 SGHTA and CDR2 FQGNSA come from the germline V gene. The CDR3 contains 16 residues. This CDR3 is CASSLGLAGGQETQYF. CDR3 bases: TGTGCCAGCAGCTTGGGACTAGCGGGGGGGCAGGAGACCCAGTACTTC.

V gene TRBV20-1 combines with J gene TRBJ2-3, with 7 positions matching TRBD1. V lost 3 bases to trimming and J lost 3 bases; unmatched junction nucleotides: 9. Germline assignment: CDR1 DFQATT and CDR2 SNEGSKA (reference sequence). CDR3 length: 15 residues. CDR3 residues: CSASPRGKGTDTQYF. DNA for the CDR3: TGCAGTGCTAGTCCCAGGGGGAAGGGAACAGATACGCAGTATTTT.

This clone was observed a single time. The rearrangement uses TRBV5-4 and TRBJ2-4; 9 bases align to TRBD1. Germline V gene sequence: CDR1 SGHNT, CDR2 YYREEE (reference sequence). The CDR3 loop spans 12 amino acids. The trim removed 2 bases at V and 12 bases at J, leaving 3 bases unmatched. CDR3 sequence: CASSLDRGGQYF. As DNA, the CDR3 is TGTGCCAGCAGCTTAGACAGGGGGGGTCAGTACTTC.

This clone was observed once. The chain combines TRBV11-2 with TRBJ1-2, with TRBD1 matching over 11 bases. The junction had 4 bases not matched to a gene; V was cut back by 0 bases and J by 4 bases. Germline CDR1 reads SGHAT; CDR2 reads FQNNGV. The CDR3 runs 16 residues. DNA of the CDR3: TGTGCCAGCAGCTTAGAAGGGACAGGGGGTATCTATGGCTACACCTTC. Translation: CASSLEGTGGIYGYTF.

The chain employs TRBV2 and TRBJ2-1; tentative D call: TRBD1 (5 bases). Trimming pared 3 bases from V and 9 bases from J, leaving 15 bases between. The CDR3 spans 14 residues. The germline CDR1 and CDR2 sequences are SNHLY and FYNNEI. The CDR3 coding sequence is TGTGCCAGCAGTGACCTTACCGGACACGGTGAGCAGTTCTTC. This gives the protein CASSDLTGHGEQFF. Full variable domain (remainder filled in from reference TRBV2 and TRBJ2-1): EPEVTQTPSHQVTQMGQEVILRCVPISNHLYFYWYRQILGQKVEFLVSFYNNEISEKSEIFDDQFSVERPDGSNFTLKIRSTKLEDSAMYFCASSDLTGHGEQFFGPGTRLTVL.